Sequencing of this T cell receptor beta chain was carried out in a study of cytomegalovirus exposure and HLA in healthy donors (TCRdb year 2017). Notes on the research overall: According to an earlier analysis of 587 of the donors, about 190 million T cells yielded 100 million or so unique TCR beta sequences and 276 Gb of sequence data. Class I and class II HLA loci were covered by the typing at four-digit resolution. A separate validation cohort of 100 to 150 different subjects was used in addition to the 666-subject first cohort. Roughly 5 DR-DQ haplotypes were treated as single units for association and clustering because of strong linkage in the cohort. The later analysis used no new phenotypic data to find candidate immune exposures, relying instead on TCR beta sequences and their occurrence across donors. Across around 400 genotyped donors of the cohort, an average of about 240,000 unique TCR beta nucleotide sequences per donor were sequenced, and approximately 17% of those sequences were non-productive. Typing coverage differed by locus: A, B, C, DRB1 and DQB1 were typed in roughly 620-630 donors, DQA1 in about 500, DPA1 in some 600, and DPB1 in 450 to 480. The study combined high-throughput TCR immunosequencing, statistical association of individual TCRs with disease status, and machine learning to predict cytomegalovirus infection status. A later genetic analysis used genome-wide SNP genotypes for about 60% of the roughly 700 donors, treating that subset as a discovery cohort. A later analysis re-examined previously published TCR beta repertoires from 600 to 700 donors and added high-resolution HLA genotyping to investigate patterns of TCR occurrence. An earlier analysis of some 500 of the donors applied high-throughput TCR beta sequencing to assess whether each TCR beta V gene segment acted as functional or pseudogenic. Of the 398 genotyped donors, 81% were placed in the genetic ancestry cluster associated with self-reported Caucasian donors. The aim of the study was to test whether cataloging public T cell receptors could identify signatures of past pathogen exposure. Donor age, sex, ethnicity and CMV serostatus were collected together with the repertoire data. Every repertoire in the discovery cohort had been generated on one and the same sequencing platform. An early release that covered about 600 HLA-typed donors contained around 330 gigabases of sequencing data and about 93 million unique TCR sequences. The T cell repertoires of under 750 subjects were profiled by immunosequencing and related to cytomegalovirus serostatus.

V is cut back by 11 bases and J by 2 bases, with 6 bases in the junction unmatched. For CDR1 and CDR2, the germline V gene lists ENHRY and SYGVKD. Reading from cysteine to phenylalanine, the CDR3 counts 13 amino acids. Only CDR3 DNA is held: 39 bases, read in frame from base 1. The library was prepared using the immunoSEQ multiplex PCR assay. For the multiplex PCR, a mixture combining 60 forward primers for TCR Vbeta segments and 13 reverse primers for TCR Jbeta segments was used. The CDR3 region of rearranged TCR beta genes was amplified from genomic DNA with a multiplex PCR assay. Amplified TCR beta libraries were sequenced as 87-base-pair reads on the Illumina HiSeq System. The authors' analysis ran thus. A later analysis counted around 72 million unique TCR beta chains across the 700 or so repertoires, and around 9.9 million of these chains were shared by at least two donors. Raw reads were error-corrected and collapsed into unique sequences with a nearest-neighbor algorithm that merged closely related sequences to remove PCR and sequencing errors. V, D and J gene segments were assigned by aligning CDR3 sequences to IMGT reference sequences. For a sequence to be retained, a match of at least six nucleotides was required to both a V gene segment and a J gene segment. Rearrangements were classified as productive when the CDR3 lacked stop codons and remained in frame with V and J, and all other rearrangements were classified as non-productive. CDR3 was defined by IMGT convention, running from the second conserved V-encoded cysteine to the conserved J-encoded phenylalanine. The earlier analysis of roughly 590 of the donors excluded sequences that lacked an unambiguous match to a single V gene segment. An earlier analysis of fewer than 750 of the donors classified V segments as functional when productive rearrangements were above 56.7% and as segregating when the standard deviation between donors was above 5%. A statistical classification framework was developed to diagnose cytomegalovirus status using the catalog of TCR beta chain sequences. In a later analysis, V and J genes were assigned by comparing TCR nucleotide sequences against IMGT/GENE-DB human TR gene sequences. Using the TCRdist pipeline, a later analysis assigned CDR3 sequences along with most-parsimonious VDJ recombination scenarios. In a later analysis, every TCR beta chain was defined by the combination of its CDR3 amino acid sequence and its V-gene family, and reads without a unique V-gene family were dropped. In a later analysis, 450 to 600 highly shared, low-generation-probability nucleotide sequences were removed to address suspected cross-contamination and a sequencing artifact. A later analysis calculated a clonal expansion index for each public chain from normalized within-repertoire ranks of inferred template counts. A later analysis computed generation probabilities with a VDJ recombination model fitted to out-of-frame rearrangements, and checked the results against IGoR. A later analysis scored TCR-TCR, TCR-HLA and TCR-CMV co-occurrence with hypergeometric tests, applying a repertoire-size bias correction to TCR pairs. To estimate false discovery rates, a later analysis permuted the HLA or CMV assignments 20 times. A later analysis grouped co-occurring TCRs with DBSCAN, adding TCRdist sequence similarity when clustering within HLA-allele-positive subsets. For co-occurrence clustering, repertoires with fewer than 30,000 or more than 120,000 public chains were excluded, along with five repertoires with anomalous nucleotide sharing. TCRdb carries this immuneACCESS record with in-frame sequences only. Its versions omit some clonotypes, under half of them owing to an unresolved V gene in the studies checked, with the rest unexplained. That table is the source of V, J and clone size, and D and trimming were worked out from the DNA. Here the sample has roughly 190,000 clones; approximately 81% occur a single time. The top ten hold around 2.3% of the sample.

Comment on this clone: There is no known antigen for this receptor. Qualities for individual bases were not recorded, and no much larger clone is one base off.

The cohort was made up of 500 to 800 healthy bone marrow donors. Cohort members were all nominally healthy when sampled, although unrecorded immune exposures were likely present. The donor was CMV seronegative and was included in the group of about 400 seronegative cohort members. Every donor gave a peripheral blood sample, and the peripheral blood mononuclear cells from that sample were used for TCR beta sequencing. The Qiagen DNeasy Blood Extraction Kit was used to extract genomic DNA from the blood cell samples. Results the study describes overall, beyond this receptor: In an earlier analysis of 450 to 750 of the donors, most TCR beta V segments appeared in productive rearrangements about 87% or about 30% of the time, broadly matching IMGT annotations. Because counts were too low, some 17 rarely observed V segments, including chromosome 9 orphons, were excluded from the earlier analysis of roughly 580 of the donors. The cohort was sequenced for TCR beta chains only, and without alpha or paired-chain data the features that could be detected were limited. Because HLA typing was missing for some donors at each locus, association tests included only the typed subset. Strong co-occurrence of HLA alleles, especially DR and DQ, made assigning TCR associations to individual alleles difficult. Specific HLA alleles were associated with more than 15,000 TCR beta sequences at a false discovery rate of 0.05 in a later analysis. A further reported finding was that TCR beta sequences accurately predicted the HLA-A and HLA-B alleles for most subjects in the first cohort. A later genetic analysis associated a missense DCLRE1C variant with V-gene and J-gene trimming of TCR beta chains, and an independent cohort replicated the association. Several of the top co-occurrence clusters appeared to be linked to parvovirus B19, influenza, CMV and Epstein-Barr virus, according to a later analysis. A cluster of highly shared sequence variants was judged likely to be a technical artifact of the sequencing pipeline. Immune exposure information for the cohort was limited to CMV serostatus. A few of the identified cytomegalovirus-associated TCR beta chains were confirmed in vitro to be specific for cytomegalovirus antigens. Correlated functional status among segregating V segments might reflect linkage disequilibrium, but an unknown experimental factor could not be ruled out. Across donors, most TCR sequences were observed very rarely, whereas some public TCRs were present in many individuals. In both the original and validation cohorts, the classifier was reported to diagnose cytomegalovirus status with high specificity and sensitivity. In a later analysis, TCR association rates were found to vary across HLA loci, with the most associated TCRs seen for DRB1 alleles and the fewest for HLA-C alleles. In the study, roughly 160 TCR beta chains were listed as associated with cytomegalovirus. The authors suggested that the approach could potentially be extended to other disease states and immunological phenotypes. In a later genetic analysis, fewer N-insertions in productive TCRs were reported among donors in an Asian-associated ancestry cluster than the roughly 670-donor mean. Roughly uniform sequencing depth across donors was assumed in presence/absence analyses, although this assumption may not hold. A later analysis found that HLA-associated TCR beta chains were more clonally expanded and had lower generation probabilities than equally common non-associated chains. According to a later analysis, most CMV-associated TCR beta chains appeared to be HLA-restricted, and the HLA associations seemed to be driven largely by CMV exposure. Some IMGT-functional V segments, including TRBV6-2 and TRBV6-3, could not be distinguished by the 87-base-pair reads and were therefore excluded.

This clonotype originated in a woman aged 45-65 years in good health and CMV-seronegative. The specimen was PBMCs. The rearrangement combines TRBV10-3 with TRBJ2-3; 8 bases in the middle match TRBD1. The base sequence is TGTGCCGCCGGGACAGGACCCACAGATACGCAGTATTTT. Its coded protein is CAAGTGPTDTQYF.